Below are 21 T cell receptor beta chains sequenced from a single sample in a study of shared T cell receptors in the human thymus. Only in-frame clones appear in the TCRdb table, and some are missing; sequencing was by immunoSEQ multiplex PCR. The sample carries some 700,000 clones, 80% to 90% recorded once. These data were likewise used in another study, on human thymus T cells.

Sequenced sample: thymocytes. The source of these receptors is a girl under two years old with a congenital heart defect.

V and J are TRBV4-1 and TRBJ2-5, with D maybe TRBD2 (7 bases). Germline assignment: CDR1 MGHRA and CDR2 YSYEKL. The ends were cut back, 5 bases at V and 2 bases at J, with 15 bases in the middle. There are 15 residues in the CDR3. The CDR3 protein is CASSGGGQPQETQYF. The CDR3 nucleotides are TGCGCCAGCAGCGGGGGGGGACAACCTCAAGAGACCCAGTACTTC.

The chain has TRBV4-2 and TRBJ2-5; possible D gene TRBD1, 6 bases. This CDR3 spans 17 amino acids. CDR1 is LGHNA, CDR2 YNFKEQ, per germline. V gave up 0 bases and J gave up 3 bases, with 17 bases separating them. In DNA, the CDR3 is TGTGCCAGCAGCCAAGAAACGGGCAGGGGTGATAAAGAGACCCAGTACTTC. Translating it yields CASSQETGRGDKETQYF.

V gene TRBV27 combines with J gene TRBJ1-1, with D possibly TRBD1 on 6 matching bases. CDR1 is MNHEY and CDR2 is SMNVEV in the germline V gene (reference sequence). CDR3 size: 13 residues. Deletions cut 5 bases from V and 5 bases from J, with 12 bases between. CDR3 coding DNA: TGTGCCAGCAGTACACAGGGAAATACTGAAGCTTTCTTT. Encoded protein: CASSTQGNTEAFF.

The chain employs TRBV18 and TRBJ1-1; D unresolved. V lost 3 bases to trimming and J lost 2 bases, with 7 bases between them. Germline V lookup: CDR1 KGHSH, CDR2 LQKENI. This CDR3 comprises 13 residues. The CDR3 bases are TGTGCCAGCTCACCCCCAACTAACACTGAAGCTTTCTTT. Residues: CASSPPTNTEAFF.

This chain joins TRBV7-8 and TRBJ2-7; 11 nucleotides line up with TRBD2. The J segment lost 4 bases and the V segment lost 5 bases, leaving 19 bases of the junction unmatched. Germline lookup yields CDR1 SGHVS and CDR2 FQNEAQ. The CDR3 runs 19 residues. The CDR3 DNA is TGTGCCAGCAGCGACGGAGGTCTAGCGGGGGGCCCGGGGTTTTACGAGCAGTACTTC. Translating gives CASSDGGLAGGPGFYEQYF.

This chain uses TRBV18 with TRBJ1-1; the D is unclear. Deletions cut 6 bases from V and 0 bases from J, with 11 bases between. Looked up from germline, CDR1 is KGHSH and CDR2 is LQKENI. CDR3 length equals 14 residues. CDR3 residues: CASSPTVLNTEAFF. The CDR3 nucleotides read TGTGCCAGCTCCCCTACTGTCCTGAACACTGAAGCTTTCTTT.

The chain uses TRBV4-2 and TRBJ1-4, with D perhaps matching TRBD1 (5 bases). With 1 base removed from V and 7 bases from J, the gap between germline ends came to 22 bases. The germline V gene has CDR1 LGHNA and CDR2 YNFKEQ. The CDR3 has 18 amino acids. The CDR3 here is CASSQVRVAPNQGEKLFF. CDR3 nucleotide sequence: TGTGCCAGCAGCCAAGTAAGAGTGGCCCCCAATCAGGGTGAAAAACTGTTTTTT.

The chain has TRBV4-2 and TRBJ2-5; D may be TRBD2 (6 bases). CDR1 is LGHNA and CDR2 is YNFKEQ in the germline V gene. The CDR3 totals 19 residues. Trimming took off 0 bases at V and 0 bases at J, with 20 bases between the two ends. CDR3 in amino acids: CASSQDKWEDRQHQETQYF. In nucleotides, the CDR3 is TGTGCCAGCAGCCAAGATAAGTGGGAGGACCGCCAACACCAAGAGACCCAGTACTTC.

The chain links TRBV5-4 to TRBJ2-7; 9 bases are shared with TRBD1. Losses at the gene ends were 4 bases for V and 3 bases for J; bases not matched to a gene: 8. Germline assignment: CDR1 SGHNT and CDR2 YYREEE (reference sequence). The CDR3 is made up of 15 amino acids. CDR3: CASSLTRDRDYEQYF. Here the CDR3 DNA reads TGTGCCAGCAGCCTCACCCGGGACAGGGACTACGAGCAGTACTTC.

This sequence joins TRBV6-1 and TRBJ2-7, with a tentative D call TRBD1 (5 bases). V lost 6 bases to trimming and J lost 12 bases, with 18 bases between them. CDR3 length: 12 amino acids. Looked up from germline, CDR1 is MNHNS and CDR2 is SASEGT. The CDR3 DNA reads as TGTGCCAGCAGGGGATGGGGCAAAAGGGGGTACTTC. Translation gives CASRGWGKRGYF.

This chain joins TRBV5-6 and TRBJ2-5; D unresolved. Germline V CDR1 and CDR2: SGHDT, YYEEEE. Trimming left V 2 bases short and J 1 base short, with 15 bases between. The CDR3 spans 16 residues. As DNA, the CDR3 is TGTGCCAGCAGCTTTGAGGCGCCAGCACCCCAAGAGACCCAGTACTTC. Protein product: CASSFEAPAPQETQYF.

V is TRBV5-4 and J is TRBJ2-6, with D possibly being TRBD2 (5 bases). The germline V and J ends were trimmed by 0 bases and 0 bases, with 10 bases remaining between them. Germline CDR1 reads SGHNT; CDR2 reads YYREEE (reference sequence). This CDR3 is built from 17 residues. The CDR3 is CASSLGQRSSGANVLTF. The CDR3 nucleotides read TGTGCCAGCAGCTTGGGGCAGCGGAGCTCTGGGGCCAACGTCCTGACTTTC. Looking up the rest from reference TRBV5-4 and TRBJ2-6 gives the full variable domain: ETGVTQSPTHLIKTRGQQVTLRCSSQSGHNTVSWYQQALGQGPQFIFQYYREEENGRGNFPPRFSGLQFPNYSSELNVNALELDDSALYLCASSLGQRSSGANVLTFGAGSRLTVL.

As DNA, the CDR3 is TGTGCCAGCAGTTCCGGACAGGGGGGTGAAAAACTGTTTTTT. Translation: CASSSGQGGEKLFF. The V gene is TRBV28, the J gene TRBJ1-4; TRBD1 aligns across 10 bases. The germline V gene has CDR1 MDHEN and CDR2 SYDVKM. The CDR3 is made up of 14 amino acids. V shed 4 bases, J shed 7 bases, and the junction held 3 bases outside the gene matches.

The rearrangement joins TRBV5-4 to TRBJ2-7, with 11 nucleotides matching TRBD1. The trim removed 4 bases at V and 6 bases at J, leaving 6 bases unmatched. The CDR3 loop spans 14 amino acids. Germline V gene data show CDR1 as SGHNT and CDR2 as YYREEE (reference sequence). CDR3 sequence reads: CASSLGTGGSEQYF. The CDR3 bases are TGTGCCAGCAGCCTGGGGACAGGGGGTAGCGAGCAGTACTTC.

In DNA form, the CDR3 reads TGTGCCAGCAGCTTTGGACTAGAGGGGGATACGCAGTATTTT. This sequence encodes CASSFGLEGDTQYF. The chain employs TRBV5-4 and TRBJ2-3; 7 nucleotides agree with TRBD2. CDR3 length: 14 amino acids. The germline V gene has CDR1 SGHNT and CDR2 YYREEE (reference sequence). The V segment lost 2 bases and the J segment 6 bases; nucleotides outside the gene matches: 6.

The chain's CDR3 is CASVGVDRGELFF. CDR3 nucleotides: TGTGCCAGCGTCGGGGTAGACAGGGGGGAGCTGTTTTTT. This sequence joins TRBV2 and TRBJ2-2; a possible D gene is TRBD1 (6 bases). The CDR3 has 13 amino acids. Germline-derived CDR1 and CDR2 are SNHLY and FYNNEI. The V end was cut by 8 bases, the J end by 8 bases, with 15 bases between. The whole variable domain, remainder taken from reference TRBV2 and TRBJ2-2, is EPEVTQTPSHQVTQMGQEVILRCVPISNHLYFYWYRQILGQKVEFLVSFYNNEISEKSEIFDDQFSVERPDGSNFTLKIRSTKLEDSAMYFCASVGVDRGELFFGEGSRLTVL.

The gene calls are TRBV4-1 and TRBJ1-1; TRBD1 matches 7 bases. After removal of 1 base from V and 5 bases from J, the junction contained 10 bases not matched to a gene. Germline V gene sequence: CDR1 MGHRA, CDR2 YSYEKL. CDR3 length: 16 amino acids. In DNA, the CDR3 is TGCGCCAGCAGCCAAGGGAGCGTTTACAGGGGAACTGAAGCTTTCTTT. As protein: CASSQGSVYRGTEAFF.

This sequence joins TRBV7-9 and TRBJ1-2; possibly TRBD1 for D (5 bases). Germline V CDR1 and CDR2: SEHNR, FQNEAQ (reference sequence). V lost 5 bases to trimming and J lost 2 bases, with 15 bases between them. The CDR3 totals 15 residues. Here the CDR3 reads CASSPRQPQNYGYTF. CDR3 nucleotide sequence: TGTGCCAGCAGCCCACGACAGCCACAAAACTATGGCTACACCTTC.

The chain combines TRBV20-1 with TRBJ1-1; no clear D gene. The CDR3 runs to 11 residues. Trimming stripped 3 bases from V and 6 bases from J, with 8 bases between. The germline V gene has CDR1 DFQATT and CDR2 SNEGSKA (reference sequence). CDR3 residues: CSARPRAEAFF. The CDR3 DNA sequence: TGCAGTGCTAGGCCCCGCGCTGAAGCTTTCTTT.

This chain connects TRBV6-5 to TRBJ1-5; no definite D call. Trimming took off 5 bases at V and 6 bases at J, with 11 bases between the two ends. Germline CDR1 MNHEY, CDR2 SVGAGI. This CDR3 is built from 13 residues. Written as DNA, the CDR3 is TGTGCCAGCAGTAGCGGGAGGCTTCAGCCCCAGCATTTT. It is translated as CASSSGRLQPQHF.

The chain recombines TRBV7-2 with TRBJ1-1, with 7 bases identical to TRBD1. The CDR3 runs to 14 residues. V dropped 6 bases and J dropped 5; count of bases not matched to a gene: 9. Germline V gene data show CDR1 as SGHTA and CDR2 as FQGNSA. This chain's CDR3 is CASRMNRGLTEAFF. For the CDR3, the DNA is TGTGCCAGCAGGATGAATAGGGGGCTGACTGAAGCTTTCTTT.